This entry lists 32 T cell receptor beta chains sequenced from one sample in a study of cytomegalovirus exposure and HLA in healthy donors. Both 60 Vbeta primers and 13 Jbeta primers went into the PCR. The table came from immunoSEQ multiplex PCR; TCRdb's copy has only in-frame clones and leaves some out. The table has approximately 150,000 clones, nearly 70% seen once. Sequenced: PBMCs. These receptors came from a man younger than 40 in good health and CMV-seropositive.

The chain joins TRBV6-6 to TRBJ1-1, with 9 bases matching TRBD1. V lost 6 bases and J lost 8; bases outside the gene matches: 10. Per the germline V gene, CDR1 is MNHNY and CDR2 is SVGAGI (reference sequence). This CDR3 region has 14 residues. This chain's CDR3 is CASRLDRGAAEAFF. CDR3 DNA sequence: TGTGCCAGCAGGCTCGACAGGGGGGCGGCCGAAGCTTTCTTT.

This rearrangement joins TRBV19 to TRBJ2-5, with 8 bases matching TRBD1. CDR3 length equals 18 residues. V gave up 5 bases and J gave up 4 bases; unmatched junction bases: 18. The germline V gene has CDR1 LNHDA and CDR2 SQIVND (reference sequence). DNA for the CDR3: TGTGCCAGTAGTGTGAGTCCCTCCGGGACAGGAGACGGAGAGACCCAGTACTTC. Translation gives CASSVSPSGTGDGETQYF.

This rearrangement joins TRBV9 to TRBJ1-1, with 7 nucleotides matching TRBD1. The CDR3 sequence is 14 residues long. Germline V CDR1 and CDR2: SGDLS, YYNGEE. V was pared by 2 bases and J by 2 bases, with 3 bases of the junction left unmatched. The CDR3 DNA follows: TGTGCCAGCAGCGTGACAGGGTTTAACACTGAAGCTTTCTTT. Its protein is CASSVTGFNTEAFF.

CDR3 region: CASSLPRTGSTEAFF. The CDR3, as DNA: TGTGCCAGCAGCTTACCCCGGACAGGGAGCACTGAAGCTTTCTTT. This chain joins TRBV11-3 and TRBJ1-1; 8 nucleotides agree with TRBD1. Germline lookup yields CDR1 SGHNT and CDR2 YENEEA. CDR3 length equals 15 residues. Trimming cost V 2 bases and J 4 bases; bases outside gene matches: 6.

The V call is TRBV5-6, the J call TRBJ1-6; D is undetermined. Germline V gene data show CDR1 as SGHDT and CDR2 as YYEEEE. CDR3 length equals 13 residues. Trimming removed 0 bases at V and 6 bases at J, with 4 bases between. CDR3 sequence: CASSLGSNSPLHF. The CDR3 bases are TGTGCCAGCAGCTTGGGTAGTAATTCACCCCTCCACTTT.

V usage is TRBV5-1 and J usage is TRBJ2-5; no definite D call. From germline, CDR1 is SGHRS and CDR2 YFSETQ. The CDR3 length is 11 residues. V was cut by 3 bases and J by 2 bases, with 2 bases left in between. The CDR3 DNA is TGCGCCAGCAGCTCGCAAGAGACCCAGTACTTC. Amino acid sequence: CASSSQETQYF.

The V gene is TRBV29-1, the J gene TRBJ2-6, with D tentatively TRBD1 (5 bases). Germline loops: CDR1 SQVTM, CDR2 ANQGSEA. The CDR3 length is 16 residues. V lost 1 base, J lost 4 bases, and 14 bases lay in between. As DNA, the CDR3 is TGCAGCGTTGAAGCGGACAACCACACCGGGGCCAACGTCCTGACTTTC. It translates to CSVEADNHTGANVLTF.

The rearrangement uses TRBV19 and TRBJ2-2; 8 bases fit TRBD1. Germline V CDR1 and CDR2: LNHDA, SQIVND (reference sequence). With V trimmed by 5 bases and J by 4 bases, 9 bases remained unmatched. The length of the CDR3 is 16 residues. CDR3 in amino acids: CASSVTGARSTGELFF. The CDR3 bases are TGTGCCAGTAGTGTGACAGGGGCGAGGAGCACCGGGGAGCTGTTTTTT.

The rearrangement joins TRBV5-1 to TRBJ2-3, with TRBD1 matching 8 bases. V shed 0 bases and J 1 base; nucleotides not matched to a gene: 4. Germline V lookup: CDR1 SGHRS, CDR2 YFSETQ. The length of the CDR3 is 16 residues. The CDR3 loop is CASSLDGDRRTDTQYF. Written as DNA, the CDR3 is TGCGCCAGCAGCTTGGATGGGGACAGGCGCACAGATACGCAGTATTTT.

The chain employs TRBV19 and TRBJ2-7, with TRBD1 identical over 7 bases. CDR3 size: 15 residues. After removal of 4 bases from V and 3 bases from J, the junction contained 9 bases not matched to a gene. Germline-derived CDR1 and CDR2 are LNHDA and SQIVND (reference sequence). The CDR3, as DNA: TGTGCCAGTAGTAACCTCGGACAGGCCGGCTACGAGCAGTACTTC. Protein sequence: CASSNLGQAGYEQYF.

The rearrangement joins TRBV30 to TRBJ2-3; D may be TRBD1 (7 bases). The germline gives CDR1 GTSNPN, CDR2 SVGIG (reference sequence). The germline V and J ends were trimmed by 4 bases and 8 bases, with 19 bases remaining between them. The CDR3 contains 14 residues. The CDR3 nucleotides read TGTGCCTGGATCCCCACAGGGGTGGGAGGTACGCAGTATTTT. Its translation is CAWIPTGVGGTQYF.

The chain has TRBV5-1 and TRBJ2-1, with 12 bases identical to TRBD2. V trimming: 3 bases; J trimming: 13 bases; junction bases outside the gene matches: 17. The length of the CDR3 is 17 residues. CDR1 SGHRS and CDR2 YFSETQ come from the germline V gene. The CDR3 loop reads CASSSTSGRSSEVIQFF. The CDR3 bases are TGCGCCAGCAGCTCAACTAGCGGGAGGTCTTCGGAAGTAATACAGTTCTTC.

This chain connects TRBV30 to TRBJ1-1; no clear D. The CDR3 length is 11 residues. Germline CDR1 is GTSNPN and CDR2 is SVGIG (reference sequence). The CDR3 loop reads CARRENTEAFF. CDR3 DNA: TGTGCAAGGAGGGAAAACACTGAAGCTTTCTTT.

The genes are TRBV6-5 and TRBJ2-7, with 10 bases that match TRBD1. CDR3 length: 15 amino acids. V shed 4 bases and J 0 bases; nucleotides not matched to a gene: 3. Germline V gene lookup returns CDR1 MNHEY and CDR2 SVGAGI. CDR3 in DNA: TGTGCCAGCAGTTGGGGACAGGGGATCTCCTACGAGCAGTACTTC. It specifies CASSWGQGISYEQYF.

The chain recombines TRBV5-1 with TRBJ2-1; 16 positions match TRBD2. V shed 3 bases, J shed 9 bases, and the junction held 12 bases outside the gene matches. CDR1 and CDR2 (germline): SGHRS, YFSETQ. The CDR3 is made up of 18 amino acids. DNA of the CDR3: TGCGCCAGCAGCTCGGGACTAGCGGGAGGGCCGGGCTGTGCTGAGCAGTTCTTC. Protein: CASSSGLAGGPGCAEQFF.

The chain is built from TRBV20-1 and TRBJ1-1, with D possibly matching TRBD1 (5 bases). The CDR3 runs to 11 residues. V was pared by 7 bases and J by 6 bases, with 12 bases between. Germline CDR1 DFQATT, CDR2 SNEGSKA (reference sequence). The CDR3 here is CSVGGDAEAFF. The CDR3 DNA reads as TGCAGTGTGGGGGGAGACGCTGAAGCTTTCTTT.

This chain uses TRBV19 with TRBJ2-2; 8 bases are a match to TRBD1. Looked up from germline, CDR1 is LNHDA and CDR2 is SQIVND (reference sequence). Losses at the gene ends were 7 bases for V and 0 bases for J; bases not matched to a gene: 7. This CDR3 has 16 amino acids. CDR3 DNA sequence: TGTGCCAGTACCCACGGACAGGGATCGAACACCGGGGAGCTGTTTTTT. This translates into CASTHGQGSNTGELFF.

In its sample, this clone ranks as large. This chain joins TRBV7-8 and TRBJ1-1; D is perhaps TRBD1 (6 bases). CDR3 length: 12 residues. Germline loops: CDR1 SGHVS, CDR2 FQNEAQ. Trimming removed 1 base at V and 11 bases at J, with 11 bases between. CDR3 protein: CASSLVAGAAFF. CDR3 bases: TGTGCCAGCAGCTTAGTCGCAGGGGCGGCTTTCTTT.

This chain links TRBV5-1 with TRBJ2-3, with 15 bases identical to TRBD2. The CDR3 length is 17 residues. Germline V gene lookup returns CDR1 SGHRS and CDR2 YFSETQ. V gave up 4 bases and J gave up 4 bases; unmatched junction bases: 7. DNA for the CDR3: TGCGCCAGCAGCCCCGGGGGACTAGCGGGAGGCTCAGATACGCAGTATTTT. Translated, it gives CASSPGGLAGGSDTQYF.

The chain joins TRBV11-2 to TRBJ2-3, with 9 positions matching TRBD1. The CDR3 sequence is 15 residues long. Looked up from germline, CDR1 is SGHAT and CDR2 is FQNNGV. V dropped 4 bases and J dropped 5; count of bases not matched to a gene: 7. CDR3 nucleotide sequence: TGTGCCAGCAGCTACGGGACAGGGTCAATAGATACGCAGTATTTT. Translated: CASSYGTGSIDTQYF.

This chain connects TRBV4-2 to TRBJ2-6; D is ambiguous. Germline loops: CDR1 LGHNA, CDR2 YNFKEQ. The CDR3 spans 15 residues. The V and J ends lost 4 bases and 1 base respectively, with 8 bases between them. The CDR3 sequence is CASSPAESGANVLTF. The DNA of the CDR3 is TGTGCCAGCAGCCCCGCAGAATCTGGGGCCAACGTCCTGACTTTC.

The chain links TRBV5-1 to TRBJ2-3; the D gene is possibly TRBD1 (5 bases). CDR3 length equals 15 residues. The germline gives CDR1 SGHRS, CDR2 YFSETQ. Trimming removed 0 bases from V and 0 bases from J, with 8 bases in between. In DNA, the CDR3 is TGCGCCAGCAGCTTGGGTCGGACAAGCACAGATACGCAGTATTTT. Protein sequence: CASSLGRTSTDTQYF.

The gene calls are TRBV27 and TRBJ1-1; 7 nucleotides align to TRBD1. The CDR3 is 14 residues long. The V and J ends lost 2 bases and 3 bases, in that order; junction bases with no gene match: 3. The germline gives CDR1 MNHEY, CDR2 SMNVEV (reference sequence). The CDR3 sequence is CASSLARGDTEAFF. DNA for the CDR3: TGTGCCAGCAGTTTAGCCAGGGGGGACACTGAAGCTTTCTTT.

This clone was picked up a small number of times. This chain connects TRBV5-1 to TRBJ2-1; tentative D call: TRBD1 (6 bases). The V gene's germline CDR1 is SGHRS and CDR2 YFSETQ. V dropped 0 bases and J dropped 2 bases, with 9 bases sitting between them. The CDR3 has 15 amino acids. The CDR3 DNA is TGCGCCAGCAGCTTGGTGGGGGACACCTACAATGAGCAGTTCTTC. It codes for CASSLVGDTYNEQFF.

The CDR3 region has the DNA TGCGCCAGCAGTGAGTCCCCGCTGTCGGGAAGGGATACGCAGTATTTT. As protein: CASSESPLSGRDTQYF. The chain combines TRBV10-1 with TRBJ2-3, with D perhaps matching TRBD2 (5 bases). V was clipped by 0 bases and J by 6 bases, with 16 bases between them. The CDR3 covers 16 residues. Germline assignment: CDR1 WNHNN and CDR2 SYGVQD (reference sequence).

This sequence joins TRBV11-3 and TRBJ2-3, with 8 bases fitting TRBD2. The CDR3 is 17 amino acids. Germline trimming cut 1 base from V and 4 bases from J; bases unmatched to any gene: 10. The V gene's germline CDR1 is SGHNT and CDR2 YENEEA. CDR3 nucleotides: TGTGCCAGCAGCTTAGGGAAGCGGGAGTACTTCTCAGATACGCAGTATTTT. This codes for CASSLGKREYFSDTQYF.

This chain joins TRBV2 and TRBJ1-5; unclear D gene. Germline loops: CDR1 SNHLY, CDR2 FYNNEI. The length of the CDR3 is 13 residues. The V end was cut by 9 bases, the J end by 0 bases, with 9 bases between. CDR3 sequence reads: CASGAGSNQPQHF. As DNA, the CDR3 is TGTGCCAGTGGAGCCGGTAGCAATCAGCCCCAGCATTTT.

This clone was seen only a few times. The chain recombines TRBV7-2 with TRBJ2-1; 10 bases match TRBD2. The V gene's germline CDR1 is SGHTA and CDR2 FQGNSA. V trimming: 5 bases; J trimming: 8 bases; junction bases outside the gene matches: 6. The CDR3 loop spans 14 amino acids. In DNA, the CDR3 is TGTGCCAGCAGCGCCGGACTAGCGGTTCATGAGCAGTTCTTC. Translation: CASSAGLAVHEQFF.

The chain is built from TRBV6-5 and TRBJ2-7, with D uncertain. Trimming took 1 base from V and 6 from J, leaving 10 bases between them. The CDR3 is made up of 13 amino acids. Germline V lookup: CDR1 MNHEY, CDR2 SVGAGI. This chain's CDR3 is CASSYLTPGEQYF. CDR3 sequence (DNA): TGTGCCAGCAGTTACTTGACACCCGGCGAGCAGTACTTC.

The chain recombines TRBV7-6 with TRBJ2-5, with 16 bases identical to TRBD2. V dropped 0 bases and J dropped 2; count of bases not matched to a gene: 6. Germline V gene sequence: CDR1 SGHVS, CDR2 FNYEAQ. The CDR3 is 19 residues long. The CDR3: CASSLAAGLAGGRQETQYF. The CDR3 coding sequence is TGTGCCAGCAGCTTAGCTGCGGGACTAGCGGGAGGGCGACAAGAGACCCAGTACTTC.

This chain connects TRBV6-5 to TRBJ1-1; D unresolved. V dropped 4 bases and J dropped 11 bases, with 26 bases sitting between them. CDR1 and CDR2 (germline): MNHEY, SVGAGI. This CDR3 is 16 amino acids long. The CDR3 DNA is TGTGCCAGCAGTTTCACCTACCGTGTCGTCACCCAAAGTGCTTTCTTT. This sequence encodes CASSFTYRVVTQSAFF.

The rearrangement uses TRBV27 and TRBJ2-5, with D tentatively TRBD2 (5 bases). TRBJ2-7 explains the end of the DNA better; the J call may be wrong. This CDR3 is 13 amino acids long. The germline gives CDR1 MNHEY, CDR2 SMNVEV (reference sequence). CDR3 nucleotide sequence: TGTGCCAGCAGTTTGGGGAGCGCCTACGAGCAGTACTTC. Translating gives CASSLGSAYEQYF.